These 18 T cell receptor beta chains originate from one sample sequenced in a study of T cells after yellow fever vaccination (dated by TCRdb to between 2018 and 2021). Library preparation used 5' RACE. The run used an Illumina HiSeq 2500. TCRdb handled the public reads itself, with Q25 trimming in fastp and clone calling in MiXCR, and kept productive beta chains. Entries that share a CDR3 protein sequence are merged under the most common genes and DNA. The sample data list some 320,000 distinct CDR3 sequences, and roughly 9.4% of these were observed just once. The top ten clonotypes cover roughly 17% of the sample. The treatment or condition tag for this specimen amounts to: live attenuated yellow fever vaccine strain. The specimen was PBMCs, collected on the day of the first yellow fever vaccination. All receptors come from a man younger than 35 who received the YFV17D yellow fever vaccine.

This clonotype was observed many times. V is TRBV7-9 and J is TRBJ1-1, with 8 positions matching TRBD1. V was pared by 8 bases and J by 5 bases, with 7 bases of the junction left unmatched. Germline values: CDR1 SEHNR, CDR2 FQNEAQ (reference sequence). The CDR3 contains 13 residues. CDR3 amino acids: CASVGTGPTEAFF. Written as DNA, the CDR3 is TGTGCCAGCGTAGGGACAGGTCCTACTGAAGCTTTCTTT.

This clonotype occurred many times. The gene calls are TRBV3-1 and TRBJ2-3; D unresolved. The CDR3 runs to 14 residues. In germline, CDR1 is LGHDT, CDR2 YNNKEL (reference sequence). The germline V and J ends were trimmed by 0 bases and 3 bases, with 7 bases remaining between them. CDR3 sequence reads: CASSQDGGTDTQYF. CDR3 in DNA: TGTGCCAGCAGCCAAGACGGCGGAACAGATACGCAGTATTTT.

This clonotype has ten or more counts. The chain employs TRBV6-2 or TRBV6-3 and TRBJ2-1; 11 bases agree with TRBD1. J lost 7 bases, V lost 4 bases, and 3 bases had no gene match. Germline CDR1 and CDR2: MNHEY and SVGEGT. The CDR3 is made up of 14 amino acids. CDR3 DNA: TGTGCCAGCAGTTGGGGACAGGGGGTAAATGAGCAGTTCTTC. It yields the protein CASSWGQGVNEQFF.

This clonotype was seen ten or more times. The chain combines TRBV5-1 with TRBJ2-3; weak D call: TRBD1 (7 bases). Germline values: CDR1 SGHRS, CDR2 YFSETQ. Trimming took 3 bases from V and 6 from J, leaving 17 bases between them. The CDR3 is 15 amino acids. CDR3 in DNA: TGCGCCAGCAGCTCCCCCGAGGGGGCGGGGGATACGCAGTATTTT. Translating it yields CASSSPEGAGDTQYF.

This clonotype was detected ten times or more. The chain has TRBV15 and TRBJ1-5, with a possible D match to TRBD1 (6 bases). Germline CDR1 and CDR2: LNHNV and YYDKDF (reference sequence). CDR3 size: 16 residues. V dropped 0 bases and J dropped 4 bases, with 13 bases sitting between them. In nucleotides, the CDR3 is TGTGCCACCAGCAGAGAGGGGGGCAGGGGAAATCAGCCCCAGCATTTT. This sequence encodes CATSREGGRGNQPQHF.

This clonotype appeared many times. The chain uses TRBV7-9 and TRBJ2-3; 7 bases are a match to TRBD1. This CDR3 contains 14 residues. Germline CDR1 SEHNR, CDR2 FQNEAQ (reference sequence). The ends lost 3 bases at V and 2 bases at J; junction bases unmatched: 2. CDR3 in DNA: TGTGCCAGCAGCTTTACAGGGGTCACAGATACGCAGTATTTT. The encoded protein is CASSFTGVTDTQYF.

The sample holds many counts of this clonotype. This chain connects TRBV20-1 to TRBJ2-1; 11 nucleotides agree with TRBD2. V shed 5 bases, J shed 8 bases, and the junction held 5 bases outside the gene matches. CDR1 is DFQATT, CDR2 SNEGSKA, per germline (reference sequence). The CDR3 length is 13 residues. The CDR3 reads CSADSGGADEQFF. CDR3 bases: TGCAGTGCTGATAGCGGGGGGGCCGATGAGCAGTTCTTC.

This chain uses TRBV20-1 with TRBJ1-2; D gene ambiguous. The ends were cut back, 0 bases at V and 6 bases at J, with 11 bases in the middle. The length of the CDR3 is 13 residues. Germline-derived CDR1 and CDR2 are DFQATT and SNEGSKA (reference sequence). CDR3 nucleotides: TGCAGTGCTAGAGAATTCGTAGGGCATGGCTACACCTTC. It translates to CSAREFVGHGYTF.

The genes are TRBV28 and TRBJ1-2; perhaps TRBD1 as D (5 bases). Germline V lookup: CDR1 MDHEN, CDR2 SYDVKM. CDR3 length: 13 residues. V lost 11 bases and J lost 0, with 13 bases in between. This CDR3 reads CAGRDGANYGYTF. In nucleotides, the CDR3 is TGTGCCGGTAGGGACGGGGCTAACTATGGCTACACCTTC.

This clonotype was seen repeatedly, ten times or more. The chain uses TRBV27 and TRBJ2-1; D gene ambiguous. Looked up from germline, CDR1 is MNHEY and CDR2 is SMNVEV (reference sequence). CDR3 size: 15 residues. With 1 base removed from V and 0 bases from J, the gap between germline ends came to 7 bases. The CDR3 loop reads CASSLLESSYNEQFF. The CDR3 nucleotides read TGTGCCAGCAGTTTATTGGAAAGCTCCTACAATGAGCAGTTCTTC.

This clonotype was found many times. The rearrangement links TRBV25-1 to TRBJ2-3, with 9 bases lining up with TRBD1. Germline CDR1 is MGHDK and CDR2 is SYGVNS. Unmatched junction bases numbered 6, after V lost 4 bases and J lost 4 bases. The CDR3 is made up of 15 amino acids. The CDR3 DNA reads as TGTGCCAGCAGTGTAGGGGACAGGGTTCCAGATACGCAGTATTTT. Translated: CASSVGDRVPDTQYF.

The chain couples TRBV5-4 to TRBJ2-7, with 9 bases identical to TRBD1. The CDR3 spans 13 residues. Losses at the gene ends were 4 bases for V and 6 bases for J; bases not matched to a gene: 5. CDR1 is SGHNT, CDR2 YYREEE, per germline (reference sequence). The CDR3 reads CASSPGQGGEQYV. In DNA, the CDR3 is TGTGCCAGCAGCCCGGGACAGGGCGGCGAGCAGTACGTC.

This clonotype was observed many times. The chain joins TRBV27 to TRBJ2-1; 10 nucleotides match TRBD2. Germline-derived CDR1 and CDR2 are MNHEY and SMNVEV (reference sequence). V lost 6 bases, J lost 13 bases, and 18 bases stayed unmatched. This CDR3 has 16 residues. The CDR3 region is CASRLPWLAGARGQFF. CDR3 DNA sequence: TGTGCCAGCAGGCTACCCTGGCTAGCGGGGGCCCGTGGCCAGTTCTTC.

Many counts were recorded for this clonotype. The rearrangement uses TRBV4-3 and TRBJ1-6, with 7 nucleotides matching TRBD1. CDR1 is LGHNA and CDR2 is YSLEER in the germline V gene. CDR3 length: 15 amino acids. With 5 bases clipped from V and 10 bases from J, the junction kept 11 bases outside the gene matches. The CDR3 loop reads CASSTGTAPRSPLHF. CDR3 DNA: TGCGCCAGCAGCACTGGGACAGCGCCTAGGTCACCCCTCCACTTT.

Remarks on this clonotype: The conserved phenylalanine or tryptophan is not found at the CDR3 terminus, so this likely reflects a read error. The V call is TRBV7-2, the J call TRBJ1-1; unclear D gene. This CDR3 has 13 amino acids. V lost 3 bases, J lost 5 bases, and 10 bases lay in between. The germline gives CDR1 SGHTA, CDR2 FQGNSA. The CDR3 loop is CASSFMGLTEAFL. CDR3 nucleotide sequence: TGTGCCAGCAGCTTTATGGGTTTGACTGAAGCTTTCCTT.

There are many counts of this clonotype. This rearrangement joins TRBV5-4 to TRBJ2-2, with 10 bases aligning to TRBD2. The CDR3 has 16 residues. Trimming took 4 bases from V and 5 from J; bases not matched to a gene: 8. Per the germline V gene, CDR1 is SGHNT and CDR2 is YYREEE (reference sequence). The CDR3 DNA follows: TGTGCCAGCAGCCTAGCGGGGGCCGGGGGTACCGGGGAGCTGTTTTTT. It specifies CASSLAGAGGTGELFF.

In its sample, this clonotype was seen a few times. This chain connects TRBV29-1 to TRBJ2-2, with D unresolved. CDR3 length: 13 residues. The germline V gene encodes CDR1 SQVTM and CDR2 ANQGSEA. Trimming took 1 base from V and 4 from J, leaving 7 bases between them. The CDR3: CSVEVETTGELFF. CDR3 in DNA: TGCAGCGTTGAAGTCGAAACCACCGGGGAGCTGTTTTTT.

This clonotype was seen repeatedly, ten times or more. The chain recombines TRBV5-1 with TRBJ2-1; no clear D. This CDR3 spans 11 amino acids. V was cut by 0 bases and J by 5 bases, with 0 bases left in between. Germline CDR1 and CDR2: SGHRS and YFSETQ. The CDR3 sequence: CASSLDNEQFF. As DNA, the CDR3 is TGCGCCAGCAGCTTGGACAATGAGCAGTTCTTC.